This TCR beta chain was retrieved from a study of blood T cell repertoires in COVID-19. Study at large: The United States, Italy and Spain provided the acute and convalescent COVID-19 samples. PBMCs, B-cell-depleted T cells, or T cells provided the cDNA or gDNA that made up the material.

TCRdb's copy holds only in-frame clones and misses some; the assay was immunoSEQ multiplex PCR. The table lists around 64,000 clones, 91% of them singletons. The source of this sequence is a human donor in a cohort sampled during active COVID-19. Sequencing used peripheral blood.

CDR3 in DNA: TGTGCCACCAGCCCCGGCAGGGCGAGGCAGCCCCAGCATTTT. Translated, it gives CATSPGRARQPQHF. The gene calls are TRBV15 and TRBJ1-5; weak D call: TRBD1 (5 bases). Germline V gene data show CDR1 as LNHNV and CDR2 as YYDKDF (reference sequence). V was pared by 5 bases and J by 7 bases, with 15 bases between. This CDR3 contains 14 residues. The whole variable domain, remainder taken from reference TRBV15 and TRBJ1-5, is DAMVIQNPRYQVTQFGKPVTLSCSQTLNHNVMYWYQQKSSQAPKLLFHYYDKDFNNEADTPDNFQSRRPNTSFCFLDIRSPGLGDTAMYLCATSPGRARQPQHFGDGTRLSIL.